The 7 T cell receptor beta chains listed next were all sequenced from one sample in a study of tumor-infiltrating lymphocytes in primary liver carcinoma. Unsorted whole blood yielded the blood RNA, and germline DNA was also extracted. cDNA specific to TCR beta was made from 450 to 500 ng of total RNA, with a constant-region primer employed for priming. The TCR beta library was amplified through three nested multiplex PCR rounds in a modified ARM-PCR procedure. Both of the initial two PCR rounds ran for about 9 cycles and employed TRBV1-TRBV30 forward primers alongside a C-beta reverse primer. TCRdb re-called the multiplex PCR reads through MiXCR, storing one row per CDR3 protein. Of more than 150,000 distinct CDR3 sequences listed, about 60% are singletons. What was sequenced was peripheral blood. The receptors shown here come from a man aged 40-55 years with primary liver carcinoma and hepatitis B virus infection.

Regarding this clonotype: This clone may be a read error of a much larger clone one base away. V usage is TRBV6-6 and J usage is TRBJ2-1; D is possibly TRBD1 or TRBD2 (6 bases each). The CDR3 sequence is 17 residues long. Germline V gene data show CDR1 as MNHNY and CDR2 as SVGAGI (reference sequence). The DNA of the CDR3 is TGTGCCAACAGTGGGGGTTGGGGGGCCCCCTCGAACAATGAGCAGTTCTTC. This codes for CANSGGWGAPSNNEQFF.

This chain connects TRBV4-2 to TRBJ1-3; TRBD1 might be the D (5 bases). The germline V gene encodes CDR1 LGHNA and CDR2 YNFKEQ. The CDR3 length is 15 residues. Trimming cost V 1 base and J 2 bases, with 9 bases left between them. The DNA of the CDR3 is TGTGCCAGCAGCCAAGTCGACAGTACTGGAAACACCATATATTTT. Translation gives CASSQVDSTGNTIYF.

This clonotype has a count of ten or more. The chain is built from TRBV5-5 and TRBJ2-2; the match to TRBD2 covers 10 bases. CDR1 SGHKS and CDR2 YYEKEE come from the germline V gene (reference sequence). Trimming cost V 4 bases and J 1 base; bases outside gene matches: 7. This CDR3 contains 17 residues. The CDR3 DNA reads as TGTGCCAGCAGCCCCGCCCTAGCGGGGGTGAACACCGGGGAGCTGTTTTTT. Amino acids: CASSPALAGVNTGELFF.

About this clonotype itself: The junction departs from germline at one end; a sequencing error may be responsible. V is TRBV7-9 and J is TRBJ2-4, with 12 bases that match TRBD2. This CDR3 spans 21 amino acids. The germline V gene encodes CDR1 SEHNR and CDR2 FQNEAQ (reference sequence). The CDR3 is CAGSPNRTSGETVLTKNIQYF. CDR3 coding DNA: TGTGCCGGCAGCCCGAATCGGACTAGCGGGGAGACAGTCCTAACCAAAAACATTCAGTACTTC.

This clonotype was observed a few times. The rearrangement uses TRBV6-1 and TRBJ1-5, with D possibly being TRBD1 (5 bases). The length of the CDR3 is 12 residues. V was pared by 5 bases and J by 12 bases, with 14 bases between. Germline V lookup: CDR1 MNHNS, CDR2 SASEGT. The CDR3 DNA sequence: TGTGCCAGCAGTCCTCTTGGACAACTCCAGCATTTT. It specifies CASSPLGQLQHF.

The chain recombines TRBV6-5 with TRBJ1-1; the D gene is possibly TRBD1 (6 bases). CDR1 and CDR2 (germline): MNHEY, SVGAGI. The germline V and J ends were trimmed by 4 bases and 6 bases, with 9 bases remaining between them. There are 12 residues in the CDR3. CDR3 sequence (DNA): TGTGCCAGCAGTTCCTCAGGGGCTGAAGCTTTCTTT. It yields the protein CASSSSGAEAFF.

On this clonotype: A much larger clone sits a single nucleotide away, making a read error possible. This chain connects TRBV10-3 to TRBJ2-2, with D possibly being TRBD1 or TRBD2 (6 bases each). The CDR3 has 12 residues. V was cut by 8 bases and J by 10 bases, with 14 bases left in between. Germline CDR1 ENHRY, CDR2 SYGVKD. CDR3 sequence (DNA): TGTGCCATCGCGACGGGGGCCGTGGAGCTGTTTTTT. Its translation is CAIATGAVELFF.